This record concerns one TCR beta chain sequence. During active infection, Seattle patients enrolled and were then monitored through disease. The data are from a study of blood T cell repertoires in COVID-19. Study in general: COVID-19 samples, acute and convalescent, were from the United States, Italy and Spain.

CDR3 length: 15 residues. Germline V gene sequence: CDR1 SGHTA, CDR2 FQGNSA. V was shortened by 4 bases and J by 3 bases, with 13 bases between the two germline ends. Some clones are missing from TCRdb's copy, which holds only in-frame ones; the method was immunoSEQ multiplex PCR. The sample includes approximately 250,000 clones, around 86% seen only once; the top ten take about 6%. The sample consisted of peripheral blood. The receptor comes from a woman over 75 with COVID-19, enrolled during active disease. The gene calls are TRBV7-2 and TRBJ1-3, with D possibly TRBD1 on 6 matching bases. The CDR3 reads CASSSGAGSGNTIYF. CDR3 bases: TGTGCCAGCAGCTCAGGGGCAGGGAGTGGAAACACCATATATTTT.